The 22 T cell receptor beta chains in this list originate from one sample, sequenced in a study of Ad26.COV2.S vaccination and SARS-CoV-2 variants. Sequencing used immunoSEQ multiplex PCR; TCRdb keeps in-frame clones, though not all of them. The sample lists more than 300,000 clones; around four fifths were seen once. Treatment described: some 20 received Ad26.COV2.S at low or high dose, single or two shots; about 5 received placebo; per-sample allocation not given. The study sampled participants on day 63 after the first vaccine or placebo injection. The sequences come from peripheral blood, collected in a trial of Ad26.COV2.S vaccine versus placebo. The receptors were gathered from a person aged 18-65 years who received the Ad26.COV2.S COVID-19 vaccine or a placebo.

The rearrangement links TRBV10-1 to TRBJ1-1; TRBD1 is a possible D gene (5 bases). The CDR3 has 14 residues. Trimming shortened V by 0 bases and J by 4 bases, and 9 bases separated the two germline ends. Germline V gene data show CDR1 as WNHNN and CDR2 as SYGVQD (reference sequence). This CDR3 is CASSESSGGTEAFF. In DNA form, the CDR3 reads TGCGCCAGCAGTGAGTCATCCGGGGGCACTGAAGCTTTCTTT.

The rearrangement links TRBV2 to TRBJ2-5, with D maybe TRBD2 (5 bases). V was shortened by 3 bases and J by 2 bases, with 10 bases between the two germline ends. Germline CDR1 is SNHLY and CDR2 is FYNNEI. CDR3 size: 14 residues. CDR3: CASSDSGSQETQYF. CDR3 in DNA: TGTGCCAGCAGTGACAGCGGATCTCAAGAGACCCAGTACTTC. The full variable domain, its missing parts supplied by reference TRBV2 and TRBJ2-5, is EPEVTQTPSHQVTQMGQEVILRCVPISNHLYFYWYRQILGQKVEFLVSFYNNEISEKSEIFDDQFSVERPDGSNFTLKIRSTKLEDSAMYFCASSDSGSQETQYFGPGTRLLVL.

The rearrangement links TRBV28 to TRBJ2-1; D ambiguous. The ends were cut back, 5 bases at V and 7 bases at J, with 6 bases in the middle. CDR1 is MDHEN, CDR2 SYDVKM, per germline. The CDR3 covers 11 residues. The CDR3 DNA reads TGTGCCAGCAGTCCCTCAAATGAGCAGTTCTTC. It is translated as CASSPSNEQFF.

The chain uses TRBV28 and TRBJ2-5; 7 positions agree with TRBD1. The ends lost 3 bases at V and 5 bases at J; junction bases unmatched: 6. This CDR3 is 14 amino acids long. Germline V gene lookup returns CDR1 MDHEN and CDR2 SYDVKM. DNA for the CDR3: TGTGCCAGCAGTTTGATAGGGGGCGCGGAGACCCAGTACTTC. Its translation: CASSLIGGAETQYF.

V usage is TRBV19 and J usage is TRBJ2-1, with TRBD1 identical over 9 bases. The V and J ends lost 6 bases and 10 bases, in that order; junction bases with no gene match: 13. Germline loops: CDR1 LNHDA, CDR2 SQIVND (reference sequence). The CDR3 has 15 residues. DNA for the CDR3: TGTGCCAGTAGCGATCTAGGGACAGGGACACGGGAGCAGTTCTTC. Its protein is CASSDLGTGTREQFF. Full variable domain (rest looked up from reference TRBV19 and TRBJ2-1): DGGITQSPKYLFRKEGQNVTLSCEQNLNHDAMYWYRQDPGQGLRLIYYSQIVNDFQKGDIAEGYSVSREKKESFPLTVTSAQKNPTAFYLCASSDLGTGTREQFFGPGTRLTVL.

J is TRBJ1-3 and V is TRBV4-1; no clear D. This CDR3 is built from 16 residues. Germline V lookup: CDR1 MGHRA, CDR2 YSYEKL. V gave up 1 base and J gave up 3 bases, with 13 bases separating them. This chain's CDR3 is CASSQGRVKYGNTIYF. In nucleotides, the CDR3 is TGCGCCAGCAGCCAAGGAAGGGTAAAGTATGGAAACACCATATATTTT.

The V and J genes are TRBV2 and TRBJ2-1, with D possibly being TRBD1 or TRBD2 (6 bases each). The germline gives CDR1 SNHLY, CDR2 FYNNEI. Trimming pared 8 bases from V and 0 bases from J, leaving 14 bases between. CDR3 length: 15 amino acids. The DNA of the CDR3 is TGTGCCAGCTCGACTAGGGGGAGCTCCTACAATGAGCAGTTCTTC. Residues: CASSTRGSSYNEQFF. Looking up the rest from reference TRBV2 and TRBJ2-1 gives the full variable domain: EPEVTQTPSHQVTQMGQEVILRCVPISNHLYFYWYRQILGQKVEFLVSFYNNEISEKSEIFDDQFSVERPDGSNFTLKIRSTKLEDSAMYFCASSTRGSSYNEQFFGPGTRLTVL.

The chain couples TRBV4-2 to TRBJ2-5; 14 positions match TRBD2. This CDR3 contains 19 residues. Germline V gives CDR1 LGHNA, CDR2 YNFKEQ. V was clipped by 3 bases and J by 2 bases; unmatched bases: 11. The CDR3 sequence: CASSQAGTSGGLNQETQYF. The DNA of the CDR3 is TGTGCCAGCAGCCAGGCCGGGACTAGCGGGGGCCTTAATCAAGAGACCCAGTACTTC.

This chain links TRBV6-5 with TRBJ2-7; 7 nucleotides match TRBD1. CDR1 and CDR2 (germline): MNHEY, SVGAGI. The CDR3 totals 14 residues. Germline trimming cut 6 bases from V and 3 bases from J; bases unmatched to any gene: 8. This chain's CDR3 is CASSRRDRHYEQYF. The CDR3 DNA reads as TGTGCCAGCAGCCGACGGGACAGACACTACGAGCAGTACTTC.

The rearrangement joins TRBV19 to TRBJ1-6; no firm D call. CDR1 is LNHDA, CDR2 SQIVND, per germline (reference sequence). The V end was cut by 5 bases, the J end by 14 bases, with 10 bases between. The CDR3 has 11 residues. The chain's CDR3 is CASSVSGALHF. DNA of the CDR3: TGTGCCAGTAGTGTTTCGGGCGCCCTCCACTTT. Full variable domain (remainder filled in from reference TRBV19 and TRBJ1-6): DGGITQSPKYLFRKEGQNVTLSCEQNLNHDAMYWYRQDPGQGLRLIYYSQIVNDFQKGDIAEGYSVSREKKESFPLTVTSAQKNPTAFYLCASSVSGALHFGNGTRLTVT.

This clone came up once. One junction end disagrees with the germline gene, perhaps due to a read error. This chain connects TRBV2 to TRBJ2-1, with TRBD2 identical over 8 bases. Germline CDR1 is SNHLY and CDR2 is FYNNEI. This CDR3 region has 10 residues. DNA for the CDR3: TGTGACCAGCAGTTGGGCGGGGGGCTCTTC. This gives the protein CDQQLGGGLF. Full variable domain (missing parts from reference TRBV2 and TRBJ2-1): EPEVTQTPSHQVTQMGQEVILRCVPISNHLYFYWYRQILGQKVEFLVSFYNNEISEKSEIFDDQFSVERPDGSNFTLKIRSTKLEDSAMYFCDQQLGGGLFGPGTRLTVL.

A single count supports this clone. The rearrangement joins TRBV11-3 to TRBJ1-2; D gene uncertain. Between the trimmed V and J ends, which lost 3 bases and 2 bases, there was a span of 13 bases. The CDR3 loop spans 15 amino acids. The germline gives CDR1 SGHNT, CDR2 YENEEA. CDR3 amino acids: CASSLGFFPNYGYTF. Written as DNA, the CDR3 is TGTGCCAGCAGCTTGGGGTTTTTCCCGAACTATGGCTACACCTTC.

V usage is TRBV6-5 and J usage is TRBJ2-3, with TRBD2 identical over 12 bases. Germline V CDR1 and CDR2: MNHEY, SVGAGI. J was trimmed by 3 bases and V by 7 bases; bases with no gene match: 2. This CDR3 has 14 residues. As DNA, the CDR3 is TGTGCCAGCACTAGCGGGGGGGATACAGATACGCAGTATTTT. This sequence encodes CASTSGGDTDTQYF.

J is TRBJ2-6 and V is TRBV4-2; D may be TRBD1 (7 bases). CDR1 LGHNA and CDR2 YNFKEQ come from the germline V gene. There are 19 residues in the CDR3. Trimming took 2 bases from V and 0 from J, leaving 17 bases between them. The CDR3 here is CASSQFRGQGVSGANVLTF. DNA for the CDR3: TGTGCCAGCAGCCAATTTCGGGGGCAGGGGGTCTCTGGGGCCAACGTCCTGACTTTC.

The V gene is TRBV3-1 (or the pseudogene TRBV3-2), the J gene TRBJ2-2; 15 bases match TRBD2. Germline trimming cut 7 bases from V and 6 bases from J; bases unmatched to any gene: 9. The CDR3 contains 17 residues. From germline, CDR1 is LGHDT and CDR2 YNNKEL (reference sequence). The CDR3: CASNHRWTSGGAGELFF. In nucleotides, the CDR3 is TGTGCCAGCAACCATAGATGGACTAGCGGGGGGGCCGGGGAGCTGTTTTTT.

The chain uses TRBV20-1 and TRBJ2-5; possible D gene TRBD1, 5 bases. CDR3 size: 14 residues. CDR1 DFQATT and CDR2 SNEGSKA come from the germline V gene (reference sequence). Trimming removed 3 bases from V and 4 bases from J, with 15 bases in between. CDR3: CSASRQGRGETQYF. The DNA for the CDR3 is TGCAGTGCTAGTCGCCAGGGTAGAGGAGAGACCCAGTACTTC.

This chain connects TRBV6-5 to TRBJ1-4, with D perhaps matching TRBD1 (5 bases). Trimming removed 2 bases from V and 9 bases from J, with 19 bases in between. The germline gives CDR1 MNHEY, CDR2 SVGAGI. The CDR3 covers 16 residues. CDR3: CASSYKSLVPGKKLFF. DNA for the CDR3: TGTGCCAGCAGTTACAAATCCCTGGTTCCAGGGAAAAAACTGTTTTTT.

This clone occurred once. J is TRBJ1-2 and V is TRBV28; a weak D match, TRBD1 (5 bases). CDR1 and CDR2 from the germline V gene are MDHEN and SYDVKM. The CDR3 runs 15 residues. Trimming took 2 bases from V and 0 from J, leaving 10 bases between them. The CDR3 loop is CASSLGLGANYGYTF. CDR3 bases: TGTGCCAGCAGTTTAGGTCTGGGGGCTAACTATGGCTACACCTTC.

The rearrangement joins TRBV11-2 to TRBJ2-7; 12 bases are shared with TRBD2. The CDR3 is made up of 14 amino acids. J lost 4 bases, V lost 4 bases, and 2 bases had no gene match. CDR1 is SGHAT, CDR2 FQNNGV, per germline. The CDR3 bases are TGTGCCAGCAGCTGGACTAGCGGGGTATACGAGCAGTACTTC. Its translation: CASSWTSGVYEQYF.

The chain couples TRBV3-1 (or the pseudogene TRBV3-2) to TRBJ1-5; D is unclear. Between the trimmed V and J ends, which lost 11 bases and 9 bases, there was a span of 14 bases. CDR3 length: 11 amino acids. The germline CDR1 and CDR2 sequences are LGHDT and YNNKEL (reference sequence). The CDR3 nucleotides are TGTGCCTCGTCTAATAACGGGCCCCAGCATTTT. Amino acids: CASSNNGPQHF.

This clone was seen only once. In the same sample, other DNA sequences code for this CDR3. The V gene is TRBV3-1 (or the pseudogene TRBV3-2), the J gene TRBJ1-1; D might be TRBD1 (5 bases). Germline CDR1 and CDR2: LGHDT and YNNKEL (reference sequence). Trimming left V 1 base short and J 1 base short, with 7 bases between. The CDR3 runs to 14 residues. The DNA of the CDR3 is TGTGCCAGCAGCCAAGGGGGCTGGAACACTGAAGCTTTCTTT. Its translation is CASSQGGWNTEAFF.

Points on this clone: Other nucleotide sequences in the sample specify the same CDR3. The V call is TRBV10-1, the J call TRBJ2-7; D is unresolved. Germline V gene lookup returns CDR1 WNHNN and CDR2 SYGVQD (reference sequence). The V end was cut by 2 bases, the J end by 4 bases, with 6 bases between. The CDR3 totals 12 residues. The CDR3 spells CASSESLYEQYF. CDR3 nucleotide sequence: TGCGCCAGCAGTGAGAGTTTATACGAGCAGTACTTC.